The rows below give T cell receptor beta chains drawn from one sample of a study of T cell changes during pregnancy in multiple sclerosis. Using immunoSEQ multiplex PCR, the repertoire was profiled, and TCRdb retains in-frame clones only, with some absent. The sample carries 65,000 to 80,000 clones, 85% to 95% recorded once. Material: peripheral blood, obtained in the first trimester of pregnancy. These receptors were collected from a female donor with multiple sclerosis, enrolled in a pregnancy study. CDR3s include the opening cysteine and the closing phenylalanine or tryptophan. The order of the fields is J gene, clone size, D gene, V gene, CDR3 DNA, CDR3 protein. D genes are given only for firm matches. Clone size, where shown, is once, few, many, or a class for clones that have expanded.

>TRBJ1-2|.|.|TRBV18
TGTGCCAGCTCACCGGCCAGACTCTATGGCTACACCTTC
CASSPARLYGYTF
>TRBJ1-3|.|.|TRBV9
TGTGCCAGCAGCGTAAACGGTCTCTCTGGAAACACCATATATTTT
CASSVNGLSGNTIYF
>TRBJ2-3|.|.|TRBV14
TGTGCCAGCAGCCTTGAGAGGAGGAGGGATACGCAGTATTTT
CASSLERRRDTQYF
>TRBJ2-1|.|TRBD2|TRBV6-1
TGTGCCAGCAGTGGACGCCAGAGGACTAGCGGGAGGCTCCGCCTTGGTGAGCAGTTCTTC
CASSGRQRTSGRLRLGEQFF
>TRBJ2-5|.|TRBD1|TRBV14
TGTGCCAGCAGCCAGCGGGACAGGGGCCGAGCAGAGACCCAGTACTTC
CASSQRDRGRAETQYF
>TRBJ1-5|.|.|TRBV11-3
TGTGCCAGCAGCCCCTTGATAGGGGGATTCGATCAGCCCCAGCATTTT
CASSPLIGGFDQPQHF
>TRBJ1-1|.|.|TRBV6-5
TGTGCCAGCAGTTACTACCAGGGAAACACTGAAGCTTTCTTT
CASSYYQGNTEAFF
>TRBJ2-7|few|.|TRBV6-5
TGTGCCAGCAGTTACGCAGGGGCCGTGGGGGAGCAGTACTTC
CASSYAGAVGEQYF
>TRBJ2-5|.|.|TRBV18
TGTGCCAGCTCTGACAGTGCGAAGACCCAGTACTTC
CASSDSAKTQYF
>TRBJ1-4|once|.|TRBV11-2
TGTGCCAGCAGCTTATTAGGGGGAGGGGTAACCGAAAAACTGTTTTTT
CASSLLGGGVTEKLFF
>TRBJ2-1|.|TRBD2|TRBV18
TGTGCCAGCTCACGTTTAGGGACTAGCGGGGGGAGCTCCTACAATGAGCAGTTCTTC
CASSRLGTSGGSSYNEQFF
>TRBJ1-2|.|.|TRBV29-1
TGCAGCGCTGGGAGTTTCTATGGCTACACCTTC
CSAGSFYGYTF
>TRBJ2-1|.|TRBD2|TRBV5-4
TGTGCCAGCAGCTTACGGGACTACTCCTACAATGAGCAGTTCTTC
CASSLRDYSYNEQFF
>TRBJ1-3|.|.|TRBV7-9
TGTGCCAGCAGCTTAGGGCACTCTGGAAACACCATATATTTT
CASSLGHSGNTIYF
>TRBJ1-3|.|.|TRBV21-1
TGTGCCAGCAGCAAGGCAGGGTTTACTGGAAACACCATATATTTT
CASSKAGFTGNTIYF
>TRBJ2-7|.|TRBD1|TRBV27
TGTGCCAGCACCGTCCAACAGGGGAGCGAGCAGTACTTC
CASTVQQGSEQYF
>TRBJ2-7|.|.|TRBV5-1
TGCGCCAGCAGCTTGGAGGGACTGTTGCCTTACGAGCAGTACTTC
CASSLEGLLPYEQYF
>TRBJ2-3|.|.|TRBV6-4
TGTGCCAGCAGTCTAACAACGACTAGCACAGATACGCAGTATTTT
CASSLTTTSTDTQYF
>TRBJ2-3|.|.|TRBV7-8
TGTGCCAGCAGCCCTACTAGCTATCTGAGCACAGATACGCAGTATTTT
CASSPTSYLSTDTQYF
>TRBJ2-5|.|TRBD1|TRBV6-1
TGTGCCAGCAGGGACACAGGGGGCCCAGAGACCCAGTACTTC
CASRDTGGPETQYF
>TRBJ2-4|.|.|TRBV4-1
TGCGCCAGCAGCCAGTTGACAGTAGCCAAAAACATTCAGTACTTC
CASSQLTVAKNIQYF
>TRBJ2-7|.|TRBD2|TRBV27
TGTGCCAGCAGTACTCGGGGTGGCGGGAGATCTTATGATGCCTACGAGCAGTACTTC
CASSTRGGGRSYDAYEQYF
>TRBJ2-7|.|TRBD1|TRBV7-8
TGTGCCAGCAGCTCGGACAGGAGCTCCTACGAGCAGTACTTC
CASSSDRSSYEQYF
>TRBJ2-5|.|.|TRBV5-8
TGTGCCAGCAGCTGGGAGCGCTTGGCGGCCCAGTACTTC
CASSWERLAAQYF
>TRBJ1-2|.|.|TRBV6-1
TGTGCCAGCAGTGAAGCTCGGCATCCCCTAGTTAACTATGGCTACACCTTC
CASSEARHPLVNYGYTF
>TRBJ2-1|.|TRBD1|TRBV7-8
TGTGCCAGCAGCTTACGTTCGGGACAGGGATACAATGAGCAGTTCTTC
CASSLRSGQGYNEQFF
>TRBJ2-7|once|.|TRBV27
TGTGCCAGCATCGCTTGGGGGGGGCTAACCTACGAGCAGTACTTC
CASIAWGGLTYEQYF
>TRBJ2-5|.|.|TRBV6-1
TGTGCCAGCAGGACAGGAGGTGACATGGAGACCCAGTACTTC
CASRTGGDMETQYF
>TRBJ1-1|.|.|TRBV2
TGTGCCAGCAGCTCGCATACTAATGAAGCTTTCTTT
CASSSHTNEAFF